This entry lists 7 T cell receptor beta chains sequenced from one sample in a study of response to subunit inactivated influenza vaccine. TCRdb redid the calling of the RT-PCR reads with MiXCR, one entry per CDR3 protein. In the table there are 300,000 to 350,000 distinct CDR3 sequences, approximately 21% of which are singletons. Sequenced material: PBMCs from blood, taken roughly 20 months after vaccination. These receptors came from a man aged 50 to 75 who received an inactivated influenza vaccine.

The chain has TRBV18 and TRBJ1-5; D is unclear. The V end lost 3 bases, the J end lost 3 bases, and 9 bases lay between the germline ends. The CDR3 length is 14 residues. Germline V CDR1 and CDR2: KGHSH, LQKENI. In DNA form, the CDR3 reads TGTGCCAGCTCACCTCTGGAGGCCAATCAGCCCCAGCATTTT. It codes for CASSPLEANQPQHF.

This clonotype has only a few counts. The chain carries TRBV20-1 and TRBJ1-5; D gene ambiguous. The germline gives CDR1 DFQATT, CDR2 SNEGSKA (reference sequence). The CDR3 totals 13 residues. V lost 6 bases and J lost 0, with 9 bases in between. The CDR3 spells CSALFHSNQPQHF. DNA of the CDR3: TGCAGTGCCCTCTTCCATAGCAATCAGCCCCAGCATTTT.

The chain recombines TRBV29-1 with TRBJ2-3; D is perhaps TRBD2 (5 bases). V lost 4 bases and J 2 bases, leaving 13 bases between the germline ends. This CDR3 region has 14 residues. Germline V CDR1 and CDR2: SQVTM, ANQGSEA. The CDR3: CSVAREGSTDTQYF. The CDR3 DNA follows: TGCAGCGTTGCCCGGGAAGGGTCCACAGATACGCAGTATTTT.

V and J are TRBV6-5 and TRBJ1-2; TRBD1 aligns across 8 bases. Germline CDR1 MNHEY, CDR2 SVGAGI. Losses at the gene ends were 0 bases for V and 5 bases for J; bases not matched to a gene: 17. The CDR3 spans 19 residues. DNA for the CDR3: TGTGCCAGCAGTTACTCGGACAGGGTGTTGGTTTCATCAAGTTATGGCTACACCTTC. Residues: CASSYSDRVLVSSSYGYTF.

V and J are TRBV3-1 and TRBJ1-1; the D is unclear. Trimming pared 1 base from V and 8 bases from J, leaving 11 bases between. Germline CDR1 LGHDT, CDR2 YNNKEL (reference sequence). This CDR3 comprises 13 residues. The chain's CDR3 is CASSQVGQQEAFF. CDR3 coding DNA: TGTGCCAGCAGCCAAGTTGGGCAGCAAGAAGCTTTCTTT.

This clonotype showed up just a few times. This chain joins TRBV27 and TRBJ1-1, with a possible D match to TRBD1 (5 bases). Germline assignment: CDR1 MNHEY and CDR2 SMNVEV (reference sequence). Trimming removed 6 bases from V and 3 bases from J, with 11 bases in between. There are 13 residues in the CDR3. The CDR3, as DNA: TGTGCCAGCAGAAAGATAGGGGACACTGAAGCTTTCTTT. It specifies CASRKIGDTEAFF.

On this clonotype itself: The junction departs from germline at one end; a sequencing error may be responsible. CDR3 nucleotides: TGTGCCAGCAGTGAAAATAACTATTGCTACACCTTC. Protein sequence: CASSENNYCYTF. The V gene is TRBV25-1, the J gene TRBJ1-2; D is unresolved. Germline lookup yields CDR1 MGHDK and CDR2 SYGVNS. The CDR3 extends over 12 amino acids.